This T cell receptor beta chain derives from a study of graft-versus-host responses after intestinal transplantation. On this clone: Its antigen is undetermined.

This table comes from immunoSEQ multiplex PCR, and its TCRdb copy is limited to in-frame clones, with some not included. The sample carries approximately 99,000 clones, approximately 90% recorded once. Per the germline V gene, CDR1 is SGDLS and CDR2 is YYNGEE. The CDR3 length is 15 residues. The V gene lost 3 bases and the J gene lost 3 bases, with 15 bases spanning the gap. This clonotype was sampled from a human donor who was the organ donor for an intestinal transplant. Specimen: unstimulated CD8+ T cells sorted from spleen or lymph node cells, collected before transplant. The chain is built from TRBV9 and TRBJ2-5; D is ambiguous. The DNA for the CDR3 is TGTGCCAGCAGCGCAATCGTCCAGGCCGAAGAGACCCAGTACTTC. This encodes CASSAIVQAEETQYF.